This TCR beta chain was sequenced in a study of response to subunit inactivated influenza vaccine. General study results and limits: Authors suggested each seasonal influenza vaccination recruits few new T cells.

The CDR3 extends over 11 amino acids. With 3 bases removed from V and 5 bases from J, the gap between germline ends came to 4 bases. MiXCR was run by TCRdb on the RT-PCR reads, yielding one entry per CDR3 protein. The top ten clones hold approximately 3% of a sample with around 480,000 distinct CDR3 sequences, 15% to 20% of them seen once. The table lists this clonotype with many counts. The antigen is unknown. Sequenced here: CD4+ T cells sorted from PBMCs, sampled around 25 months after vaccination. This receptor was identified in a man aged 45 to 70 who received an inactivated influenza vaccine. The rearrangement uses TRBV12-3 or TRBV12-4 and TRBJ2-5; D gene uncertain. CDR3 bases: TGTGCCAGCAGTTTTTCGGAGACCCAGTACTTC. Amino acids: CASSFSETQYF.